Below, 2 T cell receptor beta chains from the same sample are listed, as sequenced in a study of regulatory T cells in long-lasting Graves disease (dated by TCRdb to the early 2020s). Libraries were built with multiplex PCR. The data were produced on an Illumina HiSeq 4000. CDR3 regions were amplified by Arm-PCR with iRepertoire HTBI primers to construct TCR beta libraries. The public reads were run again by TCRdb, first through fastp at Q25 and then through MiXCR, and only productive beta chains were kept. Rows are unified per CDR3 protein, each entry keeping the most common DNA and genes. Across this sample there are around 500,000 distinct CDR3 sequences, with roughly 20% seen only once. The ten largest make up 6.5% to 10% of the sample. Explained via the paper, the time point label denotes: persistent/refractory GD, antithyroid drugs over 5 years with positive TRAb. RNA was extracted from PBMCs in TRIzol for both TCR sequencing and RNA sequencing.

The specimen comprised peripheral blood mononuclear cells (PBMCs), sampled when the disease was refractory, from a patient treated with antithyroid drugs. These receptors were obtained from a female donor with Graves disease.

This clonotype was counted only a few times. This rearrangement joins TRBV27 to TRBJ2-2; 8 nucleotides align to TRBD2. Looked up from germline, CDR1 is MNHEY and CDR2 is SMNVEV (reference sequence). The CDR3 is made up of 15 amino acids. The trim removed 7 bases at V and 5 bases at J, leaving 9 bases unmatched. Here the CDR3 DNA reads TGTGCCAGCACATGGAGGGCTAGCGGGACCGGGGAGCTGTTTTTT. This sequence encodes CASTWRASGTGELFF.

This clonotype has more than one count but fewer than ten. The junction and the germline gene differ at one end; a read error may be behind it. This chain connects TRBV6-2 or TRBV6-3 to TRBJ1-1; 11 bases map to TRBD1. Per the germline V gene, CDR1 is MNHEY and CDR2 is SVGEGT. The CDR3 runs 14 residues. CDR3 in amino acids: CASSYFGTGGPTSF. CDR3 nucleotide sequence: TGTGCCAGCAGTTACTTCGGGACAGGGGGACCAACCTCGTTT.